This record covers a single TCR beta chain. Template for every sorted-subset replicate PCR totaled roughly 200 ng DNA, 25,000 to 35,000 T cell genomes. Produced via immunoSEQ multiplex PCR; TCRdb's table is partial and in-frame only. This table has about 590,000 clones, nearly 97% appearing once. Cells designated naive CD8 were CD45RO-negative and were positively selected for CCR7, with terminally differentiated effector memory CD45RA+ cells excluded. This entry comes from a study of shared clonotypes between healthy human individuals. Trimming took 2 bases from V and 1 from J, leaving 12 bases between them. The germline V gene encodes CDR1 MNHEY and CDR2 SMNVEV (reference sequence). CDR3 length: 15 residues.

The J gene is TRBJ2-7, the V gene TRBV27, with D perhaps TRBD2 (6 bases). This TCR was recovered from a woman in her 30s in good health. Sequenced input: naive CD8+ T cells sorted from blood. CDR3 DNA: TGTGCCAGCAGTTTAAACGGGAGTCCTTCCTACGAGCAGTACTTC. It yields the protein CASSLNGSPSYEQYF.